The clone carrying this T cell receptor beta chain was seen only a few times. Antigen unknown. V lost 4 bases and J lost 6; bases outside the gene matches: 8. The CDR3 has 14 amino acids. Germline V gene data show CDR1 as MNHNS and CDR2 as SASEGT. The data belong to a study of PD-L1 blockade in urothelial cancer. General observations from the study: Better progression-free and overall survival followed lower pretreatment blood clonality.

The assay was immunoSEQ multiplex PCR, and TCRdb's table has in-frame clones only and misses some. The sample gives some 84,000 clones, 75% to 90% of which show up once; more than 5.5% is in the top ten. This TCR was sampled from a woman aged 70-85 years with urothelial cancer. The genes are TRBV6-1 and TRBJ2-7; 8 nucleotides align to TRBD1. The specimen was PBMCs, collected around atezolizumab (anti-PD-L1) treatment. CDR3 residues: CASSATGVSFEQYF. The CDR3 DNA sequence: TGTGCCAGCAGTGCGACAGGGGTCTCTTTCGAGCAGTACTTC.